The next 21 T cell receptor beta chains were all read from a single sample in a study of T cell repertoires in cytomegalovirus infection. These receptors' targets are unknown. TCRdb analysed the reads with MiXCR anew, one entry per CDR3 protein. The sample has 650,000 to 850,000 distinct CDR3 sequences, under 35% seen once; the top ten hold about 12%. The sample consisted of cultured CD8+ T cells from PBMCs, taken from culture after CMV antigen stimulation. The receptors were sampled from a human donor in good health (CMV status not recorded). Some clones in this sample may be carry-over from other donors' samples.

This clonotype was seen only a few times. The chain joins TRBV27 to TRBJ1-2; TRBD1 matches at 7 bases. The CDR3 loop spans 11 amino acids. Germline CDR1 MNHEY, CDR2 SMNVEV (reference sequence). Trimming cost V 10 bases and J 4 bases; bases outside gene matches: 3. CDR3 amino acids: CATSGGYGYTF. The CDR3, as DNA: TGTGCCACTTCAGGGGGCTATGGCTACACCTTC.

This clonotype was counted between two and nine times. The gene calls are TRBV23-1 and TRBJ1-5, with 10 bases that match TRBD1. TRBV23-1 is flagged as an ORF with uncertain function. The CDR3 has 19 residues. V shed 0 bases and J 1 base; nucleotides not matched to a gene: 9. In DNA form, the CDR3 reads TGCGCCAGCAGTCAATCCCCGGGACAGGGGAAAACAAGCAATCAGCCCCAGCATTTT. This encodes CASSQSPGQGKTSNQPQHF.

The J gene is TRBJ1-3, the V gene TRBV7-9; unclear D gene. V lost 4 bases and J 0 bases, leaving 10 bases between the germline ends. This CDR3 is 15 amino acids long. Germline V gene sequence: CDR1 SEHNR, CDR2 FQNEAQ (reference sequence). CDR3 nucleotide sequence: TGTGCCAGCAGCTCACGTAGAGCCTCTGGAAACACCATATATTTT. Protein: CASSSRRASGNTIYF.

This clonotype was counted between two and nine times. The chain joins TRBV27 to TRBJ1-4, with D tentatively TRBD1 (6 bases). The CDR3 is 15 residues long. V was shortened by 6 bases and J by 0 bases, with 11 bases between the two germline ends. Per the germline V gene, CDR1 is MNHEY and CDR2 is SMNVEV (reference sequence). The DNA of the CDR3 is TGTGCCAGCAGGCCCAGGGGAACAACTAATGAAAAACTGTTTTTT. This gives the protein CASRPRGTTNEKLFF.

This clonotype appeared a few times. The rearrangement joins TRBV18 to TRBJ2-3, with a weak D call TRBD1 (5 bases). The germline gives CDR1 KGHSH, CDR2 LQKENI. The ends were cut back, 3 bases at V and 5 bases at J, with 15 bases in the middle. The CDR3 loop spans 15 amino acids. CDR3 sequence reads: CASSPSVGVGDTQYF. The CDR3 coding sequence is TGTGCCAGCTCACCGAGTGTAGGGGTTGGAGATACGCAGTATTTT.

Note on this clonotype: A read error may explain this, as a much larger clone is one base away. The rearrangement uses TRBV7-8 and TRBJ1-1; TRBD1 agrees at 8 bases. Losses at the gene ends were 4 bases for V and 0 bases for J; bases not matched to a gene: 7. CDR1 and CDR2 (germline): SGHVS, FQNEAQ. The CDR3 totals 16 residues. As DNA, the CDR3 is TGTGCCAGCAGCTCTACAGGGGGATTAATGAACACTGAAGCTTTCTTT. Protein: CASSSTGGLMNTEAFF.

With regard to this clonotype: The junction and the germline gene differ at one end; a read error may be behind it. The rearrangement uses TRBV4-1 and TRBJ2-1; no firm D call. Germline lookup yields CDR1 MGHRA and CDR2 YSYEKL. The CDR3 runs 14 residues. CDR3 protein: CASSPPEGYNEQFF. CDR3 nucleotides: TGTGCCAGCAGCCCTCCTGAAGGCTACAATGAGCAGTTCTTC.

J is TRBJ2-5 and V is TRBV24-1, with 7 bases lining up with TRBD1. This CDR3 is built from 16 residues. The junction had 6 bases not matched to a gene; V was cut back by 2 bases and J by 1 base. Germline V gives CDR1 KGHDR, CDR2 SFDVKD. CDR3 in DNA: TGTGCCACCAGTGATTCCGGACAGGTCCCCCAAGAGACCCAGTACTTC. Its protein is CATSDSGQVPQETQYF.

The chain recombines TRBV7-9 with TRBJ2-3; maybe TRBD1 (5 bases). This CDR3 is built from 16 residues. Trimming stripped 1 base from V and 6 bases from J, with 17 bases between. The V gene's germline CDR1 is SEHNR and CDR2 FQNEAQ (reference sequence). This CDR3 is CASSLVVDIARDTQYF. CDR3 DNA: TGTGCCAGCAGCTTAGTGGTGGACATAGCACGGGATACGCAGTATTTT.

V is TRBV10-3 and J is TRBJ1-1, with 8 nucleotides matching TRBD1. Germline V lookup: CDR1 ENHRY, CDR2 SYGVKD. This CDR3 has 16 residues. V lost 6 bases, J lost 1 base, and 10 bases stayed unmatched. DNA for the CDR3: TGTGCCATCAGCCCGAGGCAGGGGGCACCGAACACTGAAGCTTTCTTT. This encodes CAISPRQGAPNTEAFF.

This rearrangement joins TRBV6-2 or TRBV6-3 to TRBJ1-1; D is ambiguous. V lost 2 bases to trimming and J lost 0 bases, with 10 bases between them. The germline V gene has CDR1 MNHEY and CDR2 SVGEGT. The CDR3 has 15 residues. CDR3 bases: TGTGCCAGCAGTTACCCCCCGGGAATGAACACTGAAGCTTTCTTT. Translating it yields CASSYPPGMNTEAFF.

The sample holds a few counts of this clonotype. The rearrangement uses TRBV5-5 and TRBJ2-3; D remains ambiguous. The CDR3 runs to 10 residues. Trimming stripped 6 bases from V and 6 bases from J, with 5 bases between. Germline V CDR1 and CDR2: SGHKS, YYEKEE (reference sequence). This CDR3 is CASTEDTQYF. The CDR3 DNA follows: TGTGCCAGCACGGAGGATACGCAGTATTTT. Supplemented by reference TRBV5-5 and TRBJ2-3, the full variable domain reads DAGVTQSPTHLIKTRGQQVTLRCSPISGHKSVSWYQQVLGQGPQFIFQYYEKEERGRGNFPDRFSARQFPNYSSELNVNALLLGDSALYLCASTEDTQYFGPGTRLTVL.

The CDR3 region has the DNA TGTGCCAGCAGCTTAGAGGGGTTCGGGTATGAGCAGTTCTTC. This codes for CASSLEGFGYEQFF. V usage is TRBV7-3 and J usage is TRBJ2-1; D might be TRBD1 or TRBD2, each matching 5 bases. Germline V CDR1 and CDR2: SGHTA, FQGTGA. The length of the CDR3 is 14 residues. V was pared by 2 bases and J by 8 bases, with 13 bases between.

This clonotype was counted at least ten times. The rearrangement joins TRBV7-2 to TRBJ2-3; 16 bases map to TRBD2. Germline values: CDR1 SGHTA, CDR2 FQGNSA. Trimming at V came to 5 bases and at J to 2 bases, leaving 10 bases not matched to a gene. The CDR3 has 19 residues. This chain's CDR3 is CASSPGLAGGSYPTDTQYF. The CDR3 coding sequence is TGTGCCAGCAGCCCGGGACTAGCGGGGGGGTCCTATCCCACAGATACGCAGTATTTT.

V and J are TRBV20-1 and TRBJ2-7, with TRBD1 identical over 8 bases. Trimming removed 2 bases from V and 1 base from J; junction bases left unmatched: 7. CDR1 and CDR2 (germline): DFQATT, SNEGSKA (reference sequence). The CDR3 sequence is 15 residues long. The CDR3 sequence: CSARSSGGRSYEQYV. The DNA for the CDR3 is TGCAGTGCTAGATCCTCAGGGGGCAGGTCCTACGAGCAGTACGTC.

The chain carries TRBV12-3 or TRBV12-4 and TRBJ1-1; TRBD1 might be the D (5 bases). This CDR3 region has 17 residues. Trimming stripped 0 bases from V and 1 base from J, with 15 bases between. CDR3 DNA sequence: TGTGCCAGCAGTTTAGCGCGAGAAGGGGAGCCGAACACTGAAGCTTTCTTT. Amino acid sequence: CASSLAREGEPNTEAFF.

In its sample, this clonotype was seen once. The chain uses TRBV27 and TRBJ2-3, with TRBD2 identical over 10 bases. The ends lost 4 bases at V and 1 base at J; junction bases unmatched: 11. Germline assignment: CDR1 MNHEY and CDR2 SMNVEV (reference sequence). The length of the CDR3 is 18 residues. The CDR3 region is CASSWGGRTSGRTDTQYF. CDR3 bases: TGTGCCAGCAGTTGGGGGGGGCGGACTAGCGGACGCACAGATACGCAGTATTTT.

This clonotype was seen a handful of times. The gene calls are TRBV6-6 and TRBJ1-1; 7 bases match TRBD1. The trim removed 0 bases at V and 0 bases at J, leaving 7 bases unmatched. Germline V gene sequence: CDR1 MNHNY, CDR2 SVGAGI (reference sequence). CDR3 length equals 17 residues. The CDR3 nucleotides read TGTGCCAGCAGTTACTCCGCAGGCAGGGGGTTGAACACTGAAGCTTTCTTT. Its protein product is CASSYSAGRGLNTEAFF.

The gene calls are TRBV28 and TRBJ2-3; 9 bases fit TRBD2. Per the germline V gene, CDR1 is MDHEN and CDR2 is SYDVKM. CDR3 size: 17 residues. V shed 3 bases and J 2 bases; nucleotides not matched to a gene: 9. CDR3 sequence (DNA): TGTGCCAGCAGTTTTGGTTCTAGCGGGACCTTCACAGATACGCAGTATTTT. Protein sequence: CASSFGSSGTFTDTQYF.

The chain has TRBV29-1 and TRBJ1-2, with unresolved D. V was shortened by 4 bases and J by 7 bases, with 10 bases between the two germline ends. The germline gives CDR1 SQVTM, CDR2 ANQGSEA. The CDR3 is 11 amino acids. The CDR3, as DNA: TGCAGCGTTGGAGACCGGGGTGGCTACACCTTC. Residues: CSVGDRGGYTF.

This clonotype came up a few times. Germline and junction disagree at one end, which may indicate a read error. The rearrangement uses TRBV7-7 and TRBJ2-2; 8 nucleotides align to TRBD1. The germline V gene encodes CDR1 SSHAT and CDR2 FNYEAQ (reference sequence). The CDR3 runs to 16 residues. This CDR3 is CASSPLTGAATGELFF. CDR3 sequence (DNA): TGTGCTAGCAGCCCCTTGACAGGGGCGGCCACCGGGGAGCTGTTTTTT.